This T cell receptor (beta chain) was observed in a study of chemoradiotherapy in HPV16-positive cancers. Turning to the study itself: A couple of HPV16-positive patients' cells yielded candidate HPV-specific clones and common motifs.

The assay was immunoSEQ multiplex PCR, and TCRdb's table has in-frame clones only and misses some. In the table there are around 7,000 clones, 80% to 90% of which are singletons. For this clone: The target antigen is unknown.

Germline V lookup: CDR1 SGDLS, CDR2 YYNGEE. The V and J ends lost 0 bases and 0 bases respectively, with 12 bases between them. This CDR3 has 17 amino acids. Study-wide results and limits: During treatment, candidate HPV-specific clones and E7-related motifs expanded in tumor.

This TCR came from a human donor with HPV-associated anogenital cancer. The input for sequencing was tumor tissue, taken from a patient who underwent chemoradiotherapy. The V and J genes are TRBV9 and TRBJ2-2; a possible D gene is TRBD2 (7 bases). The CDR3 coding sequence is TGTGCCAGCAGCGTAGAGGGGGGGGTATCGAACACCGGGGAGCTGTTTTTT. It translates to CASSVEGGVSNTGELFF.